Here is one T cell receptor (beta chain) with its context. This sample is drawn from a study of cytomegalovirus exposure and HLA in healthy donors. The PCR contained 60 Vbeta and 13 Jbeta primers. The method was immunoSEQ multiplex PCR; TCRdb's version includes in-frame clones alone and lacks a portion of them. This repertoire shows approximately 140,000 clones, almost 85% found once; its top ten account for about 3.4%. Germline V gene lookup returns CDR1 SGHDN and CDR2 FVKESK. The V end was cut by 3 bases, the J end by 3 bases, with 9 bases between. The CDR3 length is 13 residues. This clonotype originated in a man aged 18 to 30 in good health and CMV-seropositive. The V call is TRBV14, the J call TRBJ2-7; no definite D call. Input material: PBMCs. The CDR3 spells CASSQGGGYEQYF. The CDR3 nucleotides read TGTGCCAGCAGCCAGGGTGGCGGCTACGAGCAGTACTTC.